What follows are 21 T cell receptor beta chains derived from one specimen sequenced in a study of T-cell memory formation after mild COVID-19. TCRdb independently ran MiXCR on the 5' RACE reads; one entry per CDR3 protein. The sample records approximately 50,000 distinct CDR3 sequences, 9.3% being singletons. The sample consisted of PBMCs or a T cell subset sorted from them (not recorded which). The receptors come from an adult woman who had mild COVID-19 (a few samples of this study predate the infection). Cell type and time point are not known.

This chain connects TRBV30 to TRBJ2-3; the D is unclear. The germline V gene has CDR1 GTSNPN and CDR2 SVGIG (reference sequence). V was shortened by 4 bases and J by 1 base, with 9 bases between the two germline ends. The CDR3 consists of 13 residues. The CDR3 region has the DNA TGTGCCTGGAATCGGGCGGGCACAGATACGCAGTATTTT. It encodes CAWNRAGTDTQYF.

This chain connects TRBV6-2 or TRBV6-3 to TRBJ1-2; D not certain. In germline, CDR1 is MNHEY, CDR2 SVGEGT. The CDR3 is 13 residues long. V was pared by 8 bases and J by 8 bases, with 18 bases between. The CDR3 here is CASLRRTVEGYTF. CDR3 sequence (DNA): TGTGCCAGCCTCCGCCGGACTGTCGAAGGCTACACCTTC.

In this sample, this clonotype turned up a few times. The chain couples TRBV18 to TRBJ2-2; D remains ambiguous. CDR3 size: 15 residues. The V end lost 3 bases, the J end lost 1 base, and 9 bases lay between the germline ends. CDR1 and CDR2 (germline): KGHSH, LQKENI. CDR3 bases: TGTGCCAGCTCACCGGGGAACTTGAACACCGGGGAGCTGTTTTTT. Translated, it gives CASSPGNLNTGELFF.

This chain uses TRBV27 with TRBJ1-1, with 7 bases fitting TRBD1. The ends lost 5 bases at V and 10 bases at J; junction bases unmatched: 22. Germline CDR1 reads MNHEY; CDR2 reads SMNVEV (reference sequence). The CDR3 contains 17 residues. CDR3 in DNA: TGTGCCAGCAGTCCCACCTTCCTTAGACAGGGCTCTAGGGGAGCTTTCTTT. Encoded protein: CASSPTFLRQGSRGAFF.

The chain links TRBV5-1 to TRBJ2-3; no definite D call. The CDR3 sequence is 15 residues long. Deletions cut 5 bases from V and 1 base from J, with 14 bases between. CDR1 is SGHRS, CDR2 YFSETQ, per germline. Here the CDR3 reads CASRPEEAGTDTQYF. The CDR3 DNA is TGCGCCAGCAGACCAGAGGAAGCTGGCACAGATACGCAGTATTTT.

The table lists this clonotype with a few counts. The chain is built from TRBV20-1 and TRBJ1-6; 9 bases are a match to TRBD1. The V segment lost 0 bases and the J segment 9 bases; nucleotides outside the gene matches: 9. In germline, CDR1 is DFQATT, CDR2 SNEGSKA (reference sequence). The CDR3 extends over 16 amino acids. CDR3 residues: CSARDFGQGTGSPLHF. The CDR3, as DNA: TGCAGTGCTAGAGATTTCGGACAGGGGACTGGTTCACCCCTCCACTTT.

The V and J genes are TRBV24-1 and TRBJ2-3; D is possibly TRBD2 (7 bases). Trimming took off 4 bases at V and 1 base at J, with 14 bases between the two ends. The CDR3 loop spans 16 amino acids. Germline values: CDR1 KGHDR, CDR2 SFDVKD. For the CDR3, the DNA is TGTGCCACCAGTGACCCTGGAGGGGGGGGCACAGATACGCAGTATTTT. Protein sequence: CATSDPGGGGTDTQYF.

This clonotype occurred many times. The chain links TRBV11-3 to TRBJ2-1; 7 bases fit TRBD2. CDR1 SGHNT and CDR2 YENEEA come from the germline V gene. V dropped 5 bases and J dropped 1; count of bases not matched to a gene: 17. This CDR3 is 19 amino acids long. Here the CDR3 reads CASSLRALGGRSSYNEQFF. The CDR3 region has the DNA TGTGCCAGCAGCCTTAGGGCGCTGGGAGGGAGGAGTTCCTACAATGAGCAGTTCTTC.

The J gene is TRBJ1-5, the V gene TRBV20-1, with D unclear. Trimming removed 1 base from V and 5 bases from J, with 6 bases in between. Germline V CDR1 and CDR2: DFQATT, SNEGSKA (reference sequence). This CDR3 is built from 12 residues. In DNA, the CDR3 is TGCAGTGCTAGAGTCACTGATCAGCCCCAGCATTTT. Amino acids: CSARVTDQPQHF.

CDR3 region: CAWSVGSSRPNSPLHF. Here the CDR3 DNA reads TGTGCCTGGAGTGTCGGCTCGAGTAGACCAAATTCACCCCTCCACTTT. The rearrangement joins TRBV30 to TRBJ1-6; D not certain. V lost 0 bases and J lost 7, with 16 bases in between. The CDR3 contains 16 residues. CDR1 and CDR2 from the germline V gene are GTSNPN and SVGIG (reference sequence).

Notes on this clonotype: This could be a read error, since a much larger clone is one nucleotide away. The chain carries TRBV7-2 and TRBJ2-7, with D unclear. This CDR3 contains 14 residues. Germline V gene data show CDR1 as SGHTA and CDR2 as FQGNSA. The CDR3 region has the DNA TGTGACAGCAGCCCGCTTCAGACCCACTACGAGCAGTACTTC. Its translation is CDSSPLQTHYEQYF.

This clonotype was seen only a few times. The chain has TRBV19 and TRBJ2-2, with D unresolved. V lost 3 bases to trimming and J lost 8 bases, with 4 bases between them. The germline V gene has CDR1 LNHDA and CDR2 SQIVND (reference sequence). CDR3 size: 11 residues. CDR3 DNA sequence: TGTGCCAGTAGTATGGGGGGGGAGCTGTTTTTT. Protein sequence: CASSMGGELFF.

This clonotype has only a few counts. The chain uses TRBV5-6 and TRBJ2-3; D is possibly TRBD2 (5 bases). Trimming cost V 4 bases and J 6 bases, with 15 bases left between them. The V gene's germline CDR1 is SGHDT and CDR2 YYEEEE. This CDR3 is built from 14 residues. CDR3 sequence reads: CASSPGLTVDTQYF. The CDR3 nucleotides are TGTGCCAGCAGCCCTGGACTGACTGTGGATACGCAGTATTTT.

This clonotype showed up just a few times. The chain couples TRBV18 to TRBJ2-1; D unresolved. From germline, CDR1 is KGHSH and CDR2 LQKENI. V gave up 3 bases and J gave up 6 bases, with 18 bases separating them. The CDR3 spans 16 residues. The CDR3 loop is CASSPEAGNWLNEQFF. CDR3 in DNA: TGTGCCAGCTCACCCGAAGCTGGGAATTGGCTCAATGAGCAGTTCTTC.

This clonotype was seen a handful of times. This sequence joins TRBV15 and TRBJ2-3; D might be TRBD2 (5 bases). The CDR3 contains 16 residues. The germline V and J ends were trimmed by 3 bases and 0 bases, with 13 bases remaining between them. Germline V gives CDR1 LNHNV, CDR2 YYDKDF (reference sequence). The CDR3 here is CATSRGSGSSTDTQYF. The CDR3 DNA reads as TGTGCCACCAGCAGGGGGAGCGGATCTAGCACAGATACGCAGTATTTT.

This clonotype was seen ten or more times. The chain combines TRBV7-8 with TRBJ2-7; the D is unclear. The germline V gene has CDR1 SGHVS and CDR2 FQNEAQ. The ends were cut back, 1 base at V and 2 bases at J, with 6 bases in the middle. The CDR3 has 13 amino acids. In nucleotides, the CDR3 is TGTGCCAGCAGCTTAGAGCGAACCTACGAGCAGTACTTC. Translated: CASSLERTYEQYF.

The genes are TRBV5-1 and TRBJ1-1, with D possibly matching TRBD1 (5 bases). CDR3 length equals 13 residues. Trimming took 0 bases from V and 6 from J, leaving 9 bases between them. Looked up from germline, CDR1 is SGHRS and CDR2 is YFSETQ. CDR3 DNA: TGCGCCAGCAGCTTGGCAGGGAGCGCTGAAGCTTTCTTT. Amino acid sequence: CASSLAGSAEAFF.

This clonotype was found many times. The CDR3 DNA reads as TGTGCCAGCAGTTACGTCTGGGGGTTGACGAGCTCCTACGAGCAGTACTTC. This codes for CASSYVWGLTSSYEQYF. The chain recombines TRBV6-2 or TRBV6-3 with TRBJ2-7, with D tentatively TRBD1 or TRBD2 (5 bases each). This CDR3 contains 17 residues. The V end lost 2 bases, the J end lost 0 bases, and 17 bases lay between the germline ends. Germline lookup yields CDR1 MNHEY and CDR2 SVGEGT.

This clonotype was found a few times. V is TRBV10-3 and J is TRBJ1-3; TRBD1 might be the D (6 bases). Per germline, CDR1 ENHRY and CDR2 SYGVKD. Trimming left V 5 bases short and J 1 base short, with 9 bases between. The CDR3 has 14 residues. CDR3 DNA sequence: TGTGCCATCAGTCCCCAGGGGTCTGGAAACACCATATATTTT. As protein: CAISPQGSGNTIYF.

This clonotype has just a few counts. V and J are TRBV7-2 and TRBJ1-5; D is perhaps TRBD1 (6 bases). Trimming removed 2 bases from V and 6 bases from J, with 14 bases in between. Germline V lookup: CDR1 SGHTA, CDR2 FQGNSA. This CDR3 is 15 amino acids long. CDR3 DNA: TGTGCCAGCAGCTTATTAAGGGGGGTCGGTCAGCCCCAGCATTTT. Translating gives CASSLLRGVGQPQHF. Looking up the rest from reference TRBV7-2 and TRBJ1-5 gives the full variable domain: GAGVSQSPSNKVTEKGKDVELRCDPISGHTALYWYRQSLGQGLEFLIYFQGNSAPDKSGLPSDRFSAERTGGSVSTLTIQRTQQEDSAVYLCASSLLRGVGQPQHFGDGTRLSIL.

The chain joins TRBV7-3 to TRBJ2-1, with a weak D call TRBD1 (6 bases). CDR1 is SGHTA and CDR2 is FQGTGA in the germline V gene. The CDR3 runs to 15 residues. The V gene lost 2 bases and the J gene lost 6 bases, with 14 bases spanning the gap. This chain's CDR3 is CASSLRVAGVNEQFF. In DNA, the CDR3 is TGTGCCAGCAGCTTACGAGTAGCAGGGGTCAATGAGCAGTTCTTC.